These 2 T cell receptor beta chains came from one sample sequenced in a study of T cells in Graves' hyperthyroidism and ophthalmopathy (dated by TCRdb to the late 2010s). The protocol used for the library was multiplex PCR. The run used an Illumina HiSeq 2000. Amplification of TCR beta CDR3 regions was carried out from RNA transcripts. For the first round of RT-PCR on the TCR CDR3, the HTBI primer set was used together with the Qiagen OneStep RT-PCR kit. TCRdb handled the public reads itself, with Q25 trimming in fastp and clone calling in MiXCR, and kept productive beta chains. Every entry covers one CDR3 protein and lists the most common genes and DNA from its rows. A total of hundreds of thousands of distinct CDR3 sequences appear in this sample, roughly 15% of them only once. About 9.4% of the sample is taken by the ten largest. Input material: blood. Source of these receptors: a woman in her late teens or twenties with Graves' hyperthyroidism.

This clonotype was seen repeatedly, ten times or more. CDR3 in amino acids: CASSLRPPGGLYNEQFF. The CDR3 DNA is TGTGCCAGCAGCTTGCGACCCCCGGGGGGGCTCTACAATGAGCAGTTCTTC. J is TRBJ2-1 and V is TRBV7-9; 8 bases fit TRBD2. Losses at the gene ends were 3 bases for V and 3 bases for J; bases not matched to a gene: 10. The CDR3 runs to 17 residues. Germline loops: CDR1 SEHNR, CDR2 FQNEAQ (reference sequence).

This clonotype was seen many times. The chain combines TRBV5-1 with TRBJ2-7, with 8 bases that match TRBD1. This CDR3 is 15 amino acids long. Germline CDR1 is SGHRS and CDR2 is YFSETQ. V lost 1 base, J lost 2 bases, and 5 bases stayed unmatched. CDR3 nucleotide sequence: TGCGCCAGCAGCTTGTATCCGGGACAGGCCTACGAGCAGTACTTC. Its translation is CASSLYPGQAYEQYF.